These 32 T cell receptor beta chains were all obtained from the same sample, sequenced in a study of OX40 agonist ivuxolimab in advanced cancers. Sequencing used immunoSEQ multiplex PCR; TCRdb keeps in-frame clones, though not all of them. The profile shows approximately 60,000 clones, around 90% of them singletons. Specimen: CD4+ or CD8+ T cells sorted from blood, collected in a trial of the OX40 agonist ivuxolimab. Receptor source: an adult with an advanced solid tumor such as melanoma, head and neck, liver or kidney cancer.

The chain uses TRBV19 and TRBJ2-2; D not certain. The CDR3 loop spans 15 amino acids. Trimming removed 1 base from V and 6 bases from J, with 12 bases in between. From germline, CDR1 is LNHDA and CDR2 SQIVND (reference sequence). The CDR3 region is CASSIGVADAGELFF. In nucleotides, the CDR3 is TGTGCCAGTAGTATAGGGGTAGCTGACGCCGGGGAGCTGTTTTTT.

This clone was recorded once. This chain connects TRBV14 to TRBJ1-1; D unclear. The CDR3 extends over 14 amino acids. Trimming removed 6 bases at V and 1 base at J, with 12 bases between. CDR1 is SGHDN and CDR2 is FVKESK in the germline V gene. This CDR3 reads CASSPGRWNTEAFF. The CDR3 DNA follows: TGTGCCAGCAGTCCAGGACGGTGGAACACTGAAGCTTTCTTT.

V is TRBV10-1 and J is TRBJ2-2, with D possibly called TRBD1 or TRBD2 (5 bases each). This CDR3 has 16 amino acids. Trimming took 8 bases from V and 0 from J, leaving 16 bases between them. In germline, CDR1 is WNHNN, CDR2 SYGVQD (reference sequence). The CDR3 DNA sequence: TGCGCCAGCGGGCAAAAGGGACGGACGAACACCGGGGAGCTGTTTTTT. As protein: CASGQKGRTNTGELFF.

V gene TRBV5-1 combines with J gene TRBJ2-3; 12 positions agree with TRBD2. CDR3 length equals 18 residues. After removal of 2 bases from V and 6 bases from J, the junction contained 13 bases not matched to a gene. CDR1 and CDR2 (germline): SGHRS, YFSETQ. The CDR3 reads CASSFGTSGLWPQDTQYF. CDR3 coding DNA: TGCGCCAGCAGCTTTGGGACTAGCGGGCTGTGGCCACAGGATACGCAGTATTTT.

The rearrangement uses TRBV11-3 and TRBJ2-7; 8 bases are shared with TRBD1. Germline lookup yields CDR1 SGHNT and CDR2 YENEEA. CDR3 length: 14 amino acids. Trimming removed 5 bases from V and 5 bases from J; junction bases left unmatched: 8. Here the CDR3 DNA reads TGTGCCAGCAGCCGGGGTGCAGGGGGCGACGAGCAGTACTTC. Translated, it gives CASSRGAGGDEQYF.

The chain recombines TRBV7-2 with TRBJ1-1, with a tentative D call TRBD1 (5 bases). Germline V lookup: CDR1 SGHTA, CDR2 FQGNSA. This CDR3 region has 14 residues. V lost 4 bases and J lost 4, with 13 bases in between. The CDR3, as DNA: TGTGCCAGCAGCTCCGGGCTTGGGGGCACTGAAGCTTTCTTT. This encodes CASSSGLGGTEAFF.

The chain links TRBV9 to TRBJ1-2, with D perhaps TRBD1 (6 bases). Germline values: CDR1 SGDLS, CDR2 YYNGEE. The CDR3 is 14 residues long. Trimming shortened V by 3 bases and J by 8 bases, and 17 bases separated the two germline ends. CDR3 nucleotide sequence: TGTGCCAGCAGCGAGAGTGGGGGCCCCTTGGGCTACACCTTC. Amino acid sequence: CASSESGGPLGYTF.

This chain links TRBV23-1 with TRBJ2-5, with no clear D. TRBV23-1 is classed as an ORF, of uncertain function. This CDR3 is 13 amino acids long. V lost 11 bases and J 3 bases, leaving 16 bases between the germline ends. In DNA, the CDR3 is TGCGCCGTGAATAATACAGCAAAAGAGACCCAGTACTTC. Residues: CAVNNTAKETQYF.

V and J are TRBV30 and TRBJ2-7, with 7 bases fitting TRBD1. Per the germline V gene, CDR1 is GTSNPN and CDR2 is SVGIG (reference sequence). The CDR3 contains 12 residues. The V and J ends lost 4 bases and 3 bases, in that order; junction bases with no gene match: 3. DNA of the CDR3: TGTGCCTGGACCCGGGACAGCTACGAGCAGTACTTC. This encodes CAWTRDSYEQYF.

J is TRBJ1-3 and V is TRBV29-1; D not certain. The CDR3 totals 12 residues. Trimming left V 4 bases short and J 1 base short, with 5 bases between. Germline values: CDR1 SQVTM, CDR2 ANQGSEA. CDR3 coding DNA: TGCAGCGTTGGTAGATCTGGAAACACCATATATTTT. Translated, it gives CSVGRSGNTIYF.

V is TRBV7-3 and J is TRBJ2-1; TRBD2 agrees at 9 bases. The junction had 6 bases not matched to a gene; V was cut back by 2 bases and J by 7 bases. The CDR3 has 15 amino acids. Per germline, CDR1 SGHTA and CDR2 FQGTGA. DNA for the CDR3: TGTGCCAGCAGCTTAGAGGGACTAGCCCAGAATGAGCAGTTCTTC. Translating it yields CASSLEGLAQNEQFF.

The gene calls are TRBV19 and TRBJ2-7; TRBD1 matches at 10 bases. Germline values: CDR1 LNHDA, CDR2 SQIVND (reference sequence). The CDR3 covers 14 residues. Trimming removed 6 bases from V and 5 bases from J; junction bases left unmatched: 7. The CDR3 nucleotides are TGTGCCAGTAGCCGAACCGGGACAGGGGACGAGCAGTACTTC. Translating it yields CASSRTGTGDEQYF.

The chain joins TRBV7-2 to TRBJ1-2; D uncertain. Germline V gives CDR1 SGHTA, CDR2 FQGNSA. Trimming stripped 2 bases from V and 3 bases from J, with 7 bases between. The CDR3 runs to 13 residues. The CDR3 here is CASSLPVHYGYTF. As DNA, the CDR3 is TGTGCCAGCAGCTTACCGGTACACTATGGCTACACCTTC.

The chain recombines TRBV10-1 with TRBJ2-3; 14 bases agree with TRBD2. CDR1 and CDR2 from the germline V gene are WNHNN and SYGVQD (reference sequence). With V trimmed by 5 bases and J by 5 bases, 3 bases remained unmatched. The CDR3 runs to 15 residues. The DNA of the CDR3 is TGCGCCAGCAGTACCGGGACTAGCGGGAGAGATACGCAGTATTTT. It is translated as CASSTGTSGRDTQYF.

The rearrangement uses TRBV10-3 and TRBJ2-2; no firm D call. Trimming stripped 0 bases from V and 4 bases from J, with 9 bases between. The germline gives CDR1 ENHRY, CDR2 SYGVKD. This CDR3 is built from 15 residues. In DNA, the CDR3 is TGTGCCATCAGTGAGTCAGAGTTTGGCACCGGGGAGCTGTTTTTT. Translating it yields CAISESEFGTGELFF.

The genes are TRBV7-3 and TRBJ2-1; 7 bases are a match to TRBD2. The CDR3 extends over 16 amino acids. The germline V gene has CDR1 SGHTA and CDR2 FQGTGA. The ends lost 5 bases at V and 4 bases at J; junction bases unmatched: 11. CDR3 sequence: CASSPREAGAYNEQFF. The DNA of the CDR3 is TGTGCCAGCAGCCCTCGTGAGGCGGGAGCATACAATGAGCAGTTCTTC.

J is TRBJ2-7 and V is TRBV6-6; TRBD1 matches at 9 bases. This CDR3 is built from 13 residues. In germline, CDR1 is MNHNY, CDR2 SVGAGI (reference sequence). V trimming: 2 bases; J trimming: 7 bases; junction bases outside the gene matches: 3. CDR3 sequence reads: CASSYRQGGEQYF. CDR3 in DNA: TGTGCCAGCAGTTACCGACAGGGGGGAGAGCAGTACTTC.

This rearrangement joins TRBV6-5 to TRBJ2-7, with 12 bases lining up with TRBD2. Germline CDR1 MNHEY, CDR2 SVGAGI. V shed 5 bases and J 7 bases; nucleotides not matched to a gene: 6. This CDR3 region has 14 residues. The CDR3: CASSLAGGPGEQYF. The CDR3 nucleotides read TGTGCCAGCAGTCTAGCGGGAGGGCCAGGGGAGCAGTACTTC.

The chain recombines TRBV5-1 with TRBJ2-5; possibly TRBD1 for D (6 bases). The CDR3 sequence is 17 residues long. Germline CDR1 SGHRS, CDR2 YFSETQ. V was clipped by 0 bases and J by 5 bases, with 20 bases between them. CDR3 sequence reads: CASSLGLPYRDLETQYF. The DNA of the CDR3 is TGCGCCAGCAGCTTGGGCCTACCTTACAGGGATCTGGAGACCCAGTACTTC.

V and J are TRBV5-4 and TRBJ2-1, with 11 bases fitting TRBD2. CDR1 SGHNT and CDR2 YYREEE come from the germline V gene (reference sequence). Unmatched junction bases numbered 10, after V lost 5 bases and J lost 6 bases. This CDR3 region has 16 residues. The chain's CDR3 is CASRPQLAGDLNEQFF. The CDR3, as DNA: TGTGCCAGCAGACCCCAACTAGCGGGAGATCTCAATGAGCAGTTCTTC.

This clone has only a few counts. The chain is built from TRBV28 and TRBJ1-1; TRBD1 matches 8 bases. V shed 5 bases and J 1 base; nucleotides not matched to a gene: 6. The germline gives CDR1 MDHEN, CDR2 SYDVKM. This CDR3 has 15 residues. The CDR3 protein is CASSPPGQGNTEAFF. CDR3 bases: TGTGCCAGCAGTCCACCAGGACAGGGGAACACTGAAGCTTTCTTT.

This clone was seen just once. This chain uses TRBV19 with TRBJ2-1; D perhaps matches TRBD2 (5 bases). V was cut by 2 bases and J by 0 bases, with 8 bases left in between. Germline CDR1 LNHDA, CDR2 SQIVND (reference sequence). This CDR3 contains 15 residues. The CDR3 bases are TGTGCCAGTAGTATATGGAGGAGCTCCTACAATGAGCAGTTCTTC. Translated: CASSIWRSSYNEQFF.

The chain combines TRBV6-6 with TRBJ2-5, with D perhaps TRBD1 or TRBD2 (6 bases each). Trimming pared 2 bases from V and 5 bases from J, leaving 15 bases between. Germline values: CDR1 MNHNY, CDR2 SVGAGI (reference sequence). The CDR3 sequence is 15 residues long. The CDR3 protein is CASSYIGGRGETQYF. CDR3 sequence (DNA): TGTGCCAGCAGTTACATCGGGGGAAGGGGGGAGACCCAGTACTTC.

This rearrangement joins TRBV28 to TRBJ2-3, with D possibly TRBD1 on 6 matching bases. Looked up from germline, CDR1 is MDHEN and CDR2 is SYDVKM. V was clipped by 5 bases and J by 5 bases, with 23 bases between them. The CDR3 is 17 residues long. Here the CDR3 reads CASSIPRDTIGGDTQYF. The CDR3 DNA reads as TGTGCCAGCAGTATACCTCGGGACACCATCGGAGGAGATACGCAGTATTTT.

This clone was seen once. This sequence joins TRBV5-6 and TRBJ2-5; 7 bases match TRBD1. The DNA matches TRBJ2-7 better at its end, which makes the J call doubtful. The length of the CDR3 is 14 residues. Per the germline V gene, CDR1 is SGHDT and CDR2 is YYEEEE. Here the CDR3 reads CASSLTGVIHEQYF. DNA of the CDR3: TGTGCCAGCAGCTTGACAGGGGTGATCCACGAGCAGTACTTC.

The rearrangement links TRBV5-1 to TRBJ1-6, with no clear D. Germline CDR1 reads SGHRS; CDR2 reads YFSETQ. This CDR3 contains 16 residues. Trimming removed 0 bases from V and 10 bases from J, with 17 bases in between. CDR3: CASSLVGRTQASPLHF. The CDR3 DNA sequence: TGCGCCAGCAGCTTGGTAGGCAGAACCCAAGCCTCACCCCTCCACTTT.

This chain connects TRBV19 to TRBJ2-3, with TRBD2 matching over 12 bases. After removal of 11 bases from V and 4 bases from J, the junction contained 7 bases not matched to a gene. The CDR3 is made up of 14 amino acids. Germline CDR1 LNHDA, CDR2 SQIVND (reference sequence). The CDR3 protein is CASGLAGSADTQYF. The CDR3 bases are TGTGCCTCCGGACTAGCGGGGTCTGCAGATACGCAGTATTTT. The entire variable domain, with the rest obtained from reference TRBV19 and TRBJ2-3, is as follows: DGGITQSPKYLFRKEGQNVTLSCEQNLNHDAMYWYRQDPGQGLRLIYYSQIVNDFQKGDIAEGYSVSREKKESFPLTVTSAQKNPTAFYLCASGLAGSADTQYFGPGTRLTVL.

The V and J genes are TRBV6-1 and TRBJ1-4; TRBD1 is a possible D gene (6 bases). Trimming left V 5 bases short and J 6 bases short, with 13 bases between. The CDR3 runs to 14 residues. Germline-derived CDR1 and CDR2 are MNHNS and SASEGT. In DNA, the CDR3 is TGTGCCAGCAGTAAAACCAGGGGAGATGAAAAACTGTTTTTT. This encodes CASSKTRGDEKLFF.

The CDR3 region is CASRPLAGRTTDTQYF. CDR3 coding DNA: TGTGCCAGCAGACCCCTAGCGGGACGAACCACAGATACGCAGTATTTT. The chain combines TRBV7-9 with TRBJ2-3; TRBD2 matches 9 bases. Germline V gives CDR1 SEHNR, CDR2 FQNEAQ (reference sequence). V was pared by 6 bases and J by 2 bases, with 9 bases of the junction left unmatched. The CDR3 consists of 16 residues.

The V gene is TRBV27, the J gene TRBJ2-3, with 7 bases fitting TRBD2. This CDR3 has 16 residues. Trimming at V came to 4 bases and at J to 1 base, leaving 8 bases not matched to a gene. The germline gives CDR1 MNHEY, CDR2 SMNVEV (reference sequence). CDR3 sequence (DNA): TGTGCCAGCAGTTCGGAATGGACTAGGCGCACAGATACGCAGTATTTT. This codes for CASSSEWTRRTDTQYF.

CDR3 sequence: CASSPPDQPQHF. CDR3 nucleotides: TGTGCCAGCTCACCACCGGATCAGCCCCAGCATTTT. The chain joins TRBV18 to TRBJ1-5, with D unclear. Germline CDR1 is KGHSH and CDR2 is LQKENI. The V and J ends lost 0 bases and 5 bases respectively, with 2 bases between them. The length of the CDR3 is 12 residues.

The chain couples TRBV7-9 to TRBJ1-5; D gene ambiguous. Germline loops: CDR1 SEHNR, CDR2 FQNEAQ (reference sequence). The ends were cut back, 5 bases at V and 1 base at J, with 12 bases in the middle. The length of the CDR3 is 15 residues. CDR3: CASSQGLGSNQPQHF. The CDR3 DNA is TGTGCCAGCAGCCAAGGCTTAGGGAGCAATCAGCCCCAGCATTTT.